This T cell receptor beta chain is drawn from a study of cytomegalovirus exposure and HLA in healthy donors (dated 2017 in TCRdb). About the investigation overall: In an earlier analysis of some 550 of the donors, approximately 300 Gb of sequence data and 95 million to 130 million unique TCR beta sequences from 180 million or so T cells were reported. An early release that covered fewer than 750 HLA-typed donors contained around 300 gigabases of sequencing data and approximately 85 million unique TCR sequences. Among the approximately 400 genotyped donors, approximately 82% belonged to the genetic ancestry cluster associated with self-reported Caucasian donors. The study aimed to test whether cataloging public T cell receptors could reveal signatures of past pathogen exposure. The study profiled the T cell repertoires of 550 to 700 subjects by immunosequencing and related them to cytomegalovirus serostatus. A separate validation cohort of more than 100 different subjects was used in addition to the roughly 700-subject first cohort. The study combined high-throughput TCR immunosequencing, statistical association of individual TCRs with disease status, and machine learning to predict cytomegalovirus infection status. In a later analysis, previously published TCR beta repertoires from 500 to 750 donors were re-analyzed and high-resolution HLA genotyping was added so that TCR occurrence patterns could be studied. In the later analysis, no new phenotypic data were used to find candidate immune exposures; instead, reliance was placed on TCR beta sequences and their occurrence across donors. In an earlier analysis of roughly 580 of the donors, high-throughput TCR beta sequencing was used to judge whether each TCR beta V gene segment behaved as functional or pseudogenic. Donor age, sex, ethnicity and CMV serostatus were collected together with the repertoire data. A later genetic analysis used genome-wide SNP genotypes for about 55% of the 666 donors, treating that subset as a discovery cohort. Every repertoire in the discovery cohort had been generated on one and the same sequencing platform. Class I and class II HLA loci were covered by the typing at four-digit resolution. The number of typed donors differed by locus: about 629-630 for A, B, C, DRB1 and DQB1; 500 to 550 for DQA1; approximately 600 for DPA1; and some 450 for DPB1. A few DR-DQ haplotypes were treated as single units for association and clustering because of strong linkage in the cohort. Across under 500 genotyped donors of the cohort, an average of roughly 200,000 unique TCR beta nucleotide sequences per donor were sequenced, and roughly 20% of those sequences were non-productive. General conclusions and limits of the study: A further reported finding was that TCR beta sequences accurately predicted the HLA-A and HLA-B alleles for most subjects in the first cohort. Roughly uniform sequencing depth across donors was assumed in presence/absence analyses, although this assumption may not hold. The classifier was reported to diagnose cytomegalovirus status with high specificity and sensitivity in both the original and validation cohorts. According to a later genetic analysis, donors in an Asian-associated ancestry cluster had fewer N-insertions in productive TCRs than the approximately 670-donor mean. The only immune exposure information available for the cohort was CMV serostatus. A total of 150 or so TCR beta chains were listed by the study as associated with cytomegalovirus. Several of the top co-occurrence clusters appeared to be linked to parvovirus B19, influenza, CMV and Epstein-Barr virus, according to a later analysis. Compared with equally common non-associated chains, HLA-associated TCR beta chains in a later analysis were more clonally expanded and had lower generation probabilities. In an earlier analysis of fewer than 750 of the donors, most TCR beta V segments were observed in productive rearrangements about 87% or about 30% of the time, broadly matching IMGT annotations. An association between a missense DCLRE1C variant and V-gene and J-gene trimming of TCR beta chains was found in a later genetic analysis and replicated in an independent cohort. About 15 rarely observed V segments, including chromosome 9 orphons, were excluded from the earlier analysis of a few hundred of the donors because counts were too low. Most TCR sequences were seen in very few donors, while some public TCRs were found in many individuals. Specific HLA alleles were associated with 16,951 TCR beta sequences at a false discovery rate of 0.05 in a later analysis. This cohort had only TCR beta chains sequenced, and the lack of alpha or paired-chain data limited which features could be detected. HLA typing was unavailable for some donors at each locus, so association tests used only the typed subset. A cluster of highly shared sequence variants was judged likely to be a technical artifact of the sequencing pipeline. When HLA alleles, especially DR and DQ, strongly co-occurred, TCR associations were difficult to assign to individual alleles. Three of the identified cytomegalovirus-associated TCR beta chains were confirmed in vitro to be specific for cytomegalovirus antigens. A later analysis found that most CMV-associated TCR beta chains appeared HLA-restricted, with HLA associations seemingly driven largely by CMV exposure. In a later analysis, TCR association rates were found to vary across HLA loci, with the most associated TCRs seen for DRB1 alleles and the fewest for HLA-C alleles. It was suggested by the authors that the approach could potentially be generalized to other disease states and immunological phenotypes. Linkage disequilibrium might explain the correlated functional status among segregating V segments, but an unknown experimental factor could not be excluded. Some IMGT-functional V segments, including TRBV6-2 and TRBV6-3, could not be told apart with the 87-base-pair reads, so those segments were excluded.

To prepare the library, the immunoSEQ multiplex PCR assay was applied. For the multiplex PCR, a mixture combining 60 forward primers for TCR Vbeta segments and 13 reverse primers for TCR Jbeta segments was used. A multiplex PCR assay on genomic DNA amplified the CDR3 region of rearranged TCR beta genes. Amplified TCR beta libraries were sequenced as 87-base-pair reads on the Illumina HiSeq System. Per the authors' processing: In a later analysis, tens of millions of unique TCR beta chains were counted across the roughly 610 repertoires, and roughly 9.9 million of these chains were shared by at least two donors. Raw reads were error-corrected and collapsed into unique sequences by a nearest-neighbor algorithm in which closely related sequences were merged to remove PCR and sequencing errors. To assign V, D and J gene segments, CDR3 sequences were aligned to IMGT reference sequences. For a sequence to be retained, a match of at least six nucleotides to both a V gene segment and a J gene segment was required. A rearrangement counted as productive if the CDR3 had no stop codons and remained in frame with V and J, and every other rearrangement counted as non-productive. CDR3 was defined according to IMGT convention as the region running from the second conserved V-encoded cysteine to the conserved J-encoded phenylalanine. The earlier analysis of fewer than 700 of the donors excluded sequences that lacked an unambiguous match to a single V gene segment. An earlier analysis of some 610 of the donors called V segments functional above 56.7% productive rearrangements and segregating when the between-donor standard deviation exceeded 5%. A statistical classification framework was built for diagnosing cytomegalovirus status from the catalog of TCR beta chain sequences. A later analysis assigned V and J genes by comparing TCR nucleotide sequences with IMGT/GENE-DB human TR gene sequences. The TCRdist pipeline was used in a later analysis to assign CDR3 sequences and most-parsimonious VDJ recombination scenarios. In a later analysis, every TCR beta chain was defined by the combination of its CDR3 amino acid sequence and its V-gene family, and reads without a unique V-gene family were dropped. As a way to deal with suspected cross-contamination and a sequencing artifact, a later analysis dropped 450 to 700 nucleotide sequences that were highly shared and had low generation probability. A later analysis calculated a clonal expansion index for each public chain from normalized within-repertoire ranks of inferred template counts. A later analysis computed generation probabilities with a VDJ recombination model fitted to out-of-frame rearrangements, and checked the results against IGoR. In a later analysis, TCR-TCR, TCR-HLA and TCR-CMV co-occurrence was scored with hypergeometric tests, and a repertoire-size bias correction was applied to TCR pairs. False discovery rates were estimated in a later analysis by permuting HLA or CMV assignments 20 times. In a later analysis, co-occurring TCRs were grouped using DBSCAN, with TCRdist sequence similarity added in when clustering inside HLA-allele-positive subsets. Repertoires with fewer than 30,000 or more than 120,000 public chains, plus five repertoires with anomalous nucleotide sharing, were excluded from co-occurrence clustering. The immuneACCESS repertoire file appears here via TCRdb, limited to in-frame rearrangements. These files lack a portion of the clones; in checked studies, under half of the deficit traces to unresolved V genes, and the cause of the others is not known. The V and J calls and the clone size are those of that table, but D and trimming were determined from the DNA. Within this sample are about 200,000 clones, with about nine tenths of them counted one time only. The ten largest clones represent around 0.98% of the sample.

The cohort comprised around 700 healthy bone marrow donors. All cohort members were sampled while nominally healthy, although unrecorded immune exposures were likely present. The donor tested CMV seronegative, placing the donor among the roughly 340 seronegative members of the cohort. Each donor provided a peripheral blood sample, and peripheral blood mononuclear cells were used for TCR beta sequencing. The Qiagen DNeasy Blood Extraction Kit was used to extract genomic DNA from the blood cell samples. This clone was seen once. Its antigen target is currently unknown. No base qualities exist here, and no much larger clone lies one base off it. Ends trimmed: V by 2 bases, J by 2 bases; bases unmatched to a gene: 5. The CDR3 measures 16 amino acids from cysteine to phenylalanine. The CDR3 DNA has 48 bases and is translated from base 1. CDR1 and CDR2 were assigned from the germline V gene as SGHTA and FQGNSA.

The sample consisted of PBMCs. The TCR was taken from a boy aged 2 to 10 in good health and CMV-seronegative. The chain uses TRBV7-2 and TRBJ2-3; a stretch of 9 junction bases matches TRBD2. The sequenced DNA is TGTGCCAGCAGCTTAAGTAGCGGGGGAACCACAGATACGCAGTATTTT. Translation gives CASSLSSGGTTDTQYF.